A selection of T cell receptor beta chains follows, all from one sample in a study of cytomegalovirus exposure and HLA in healthy donors. TCRdb keeps only in-frame clones here, not all; method: immunoSEQ multiplex PCR. The sample records some 120,000 clones, 81% being singletons. The sequenced material came from PBMCs. These receptors all stem from a man between 18 and 29 years old in good health and CMV-seronegative. The CDR3 runs from the conserved cysteine through the conserved F or W. The order of the fields is clone size, D gene, CDR3 length, V gene, J gene, CDR3 protein, CDR3 DNA. D genes are given only for firm matches. Size is stated for part of the rows, as once, few or many counts, or as a class when the clone is expanded.

abundance: NA
d_gene: NA
len: 15
v_gene: TRBV11-2
j_gene: TRBJ2-1
CDR3aa: CASSSEGEPYNEQFF
CDR3nt: TGTGCCAGCAGCTCAGAAGGGGAACCCTACAATGAGCAGTTCTTC

abundance: NA
d_gene: NA
len: 14
v_gene: TRBV5-1
j_gene: TRBJ1-1
CDR3aa: CASSLGRDGTEAFF
CDR3nt: TGCGCCAGCAGCTTGGGCAGGGATGGCACTGAAGCTTTCTTT

abundance: NA
d_gene: TRBD1
len: 17
v_gene: TRBV29-1
j_gene: TRBJ2-6
CDR3aa: CSVVGQGAFSGANVLTF
CDR3nt: TGCAGCGTTGTAGGACAGGGGGCTTTTTCTGGGGCCAACGTCCTGACTTTC

abundance: NA
d_gene: TRBD1
len: 14
v_gene: TRBV10-3
j_gene: TRBJ2-7
CDR3aa: CAINRDTGGNEQYF
CDR3nt: TGTGCCATCAATAGGGATACAGGGGGCAACGAGCAGTACTTC

abundance: NA
d_gene: NA
len: 14
v_gene: TRBV6-1
j_gene: TRBJ2-2
CDR3aa: CASSEGPSTGELFF
CDR3nt: TGTGCCAGCAGTGAAGGGCCGTCCACCGGGGAGCTGTTTTTT

abundance: once
d_gene: NA
len: 15
v_gene: TRBV9
j_gene: TRBJ1-6
CDR3aa: CASSPFDSHNSPLHF
CDR3nt: TGTGCCAGCAGCCCATTCGACAGCCATAATTCACCCCTCCACTTT

abundance: NA
d_gene: TRBD2
len: 15
v_gene: TRBV5-4
j_gene: TRBJ2-1
CDR3aa: CASSFASGGEGEQFF
CDR3nt: TGTGCCAGCAGCTTTGCTAGCGGGGGGGAAGGTGAGCAGTTCTTC

abundance: NA
d_gene: TRBD1
len: 19
v_gene: TRBV19
j_gene: TRBJ1-1
CDR3aa: CASSTPRGTGVIPNTEAFF
CDR3nt: TGTGCCAGTAGTACCCCGCGCGGGACAGGTGTTATTCCGAACACTGAAGCTTTCTTT

abundance: NA
d_gene: NA
len: 14
v_gene: TRBV7-9
j_gene: TRBJ1-5
CDR3aa: CASSLSLSNQPQHF
CDR3nt: TGTGCCAGCAGCTTATCGTTGAGCAATCAGCCCCAGCATTTT

abundance: once
d_gene: TRBD1
len: 14
v_gene: TRBV7-9
j_gene: TRBJ2-7
CDR3aa: CASSLDRNSYEQYF
CDR3nt: TGTGCCAGCAGCTTGGACAGGAACTCCTACGAGCAGTACTTC

abundance: once
d_gene: NA
len: 12
v_gene: TRBV9
j_gene: TRBJ2-7
CDR3aa: CASSPRGYEQYF
CDR3nt: TGTGCCAGCAGCCCCCGAGGCTACGAGCAGTACTTC

abundance: NA
d_gene: NA
len: 14
v_gene: TRBV19
j_gene: TRBJ1-2
CDR3aa: CASSPGPGGSGYTF
CDR3nt: TGTGCCAGTAGTCCCGGGCCCGGTGGGAGCGGCTACACCTTC

abundance: NA
d_gene: TRBD2
len: 15
v_gene: TRBV5-1
j_gene: TRBJ2-1
CDR3aa: CASSISGGAYNEQFF
CDR3nt: TGCGCCAGCAGCATTAGCGGGGGGGCCTACAATGAGCAGTTCTTC

abundance: few
d_gene: NA
len: 14
v_gene: TRBV6-1
j_gene: TRBJ1-1
CDR3aa: CATRGHQRNTEAFF
CDR3nt: TGTGCCACCCGGGGACACCAACGGAACACTGAAGCTTTCTTT

abundance: NA
d_gene: TRBD2
len: 16
v_gene: TRBV9
j_gene: TRBJ2-2
CDR3aa: CASSASGQSNTGELFF
CDR3nt: TGTGCCAGCAGCGCTAGCGGGCAGTCGAACACCGGGGAGCTGTTTTTT

abundance: NA
d_gene: NA
len: 15
v_gene: TRBV6-5
j_gene: TRBJ2-1
CDR3aa: CASSYSRGREYEQFF
CDR3nt: TGTGCCAGCAGTTACTCGAGGGGGAGAGAGTATGAGCAGTTCTTC

abundance: NA
d_gene: TRBD2
len: 16
v_gene: TRBV4-2
j_gene: TRBJ2-1
CDR3aa: CASSQDGAGGHNEQFF
CDR3nt: TGTGCCAGCAGCCAAGATGGGGCGGGGGGCCACAATGAGCAGTTCTTC

abundance: NA
d_gene: NA
len: 16
v_gene: TRBV19
j_gene: TRBJ2-1
CDR3aa: CASSPPYGASDNEQFF
CDR3nt: TGTGCCAGTAGTCCCCCATACGGGGCTAGCGACAATGAGCAGTTCTTC

abundance: NA
d_gene: NA
len: 14
v_gene: TRBV9
j_gene: TRBJ2-3
CDR3aa: CASSRGGLTDTQYF
CDR3nt: TGTGCCAGCAGCCGCGGAGGACTCACAGATACGCAGTATTTT

abundance: NA
d_gene: TRBD1
len: 18
v_gene: TRBV6-1
j_gene: TRBJ1-4
CDR3aa: CASSGYRGGIPHNEKLFF
CDR3nt: TGTGCCAGCAGTGGATACAGGGGCGGGATACCCCACAATGAAAAACTGTTTTTT

abundance: NA
d_gene: TRBD1
len: 17
v_gene: TRBV4-2
j_gene: TRBJ1-6
CDR3aa: CASSQGARGVSNSPLHF
CDR3nt: TGTGCCAGCAGCCAAGGAGCCAGGGGGGTCAGTAATTCACCCCTCCACTTT

abundance: NA
d_gene: TRBD1
len: 15
v_gene: TRBV13
j_gene: TRBJ2-7
CDR3aa: CASRIGGVKAYEQYF
CDR3nt: TGTGCCAGCAGGATAGGGGGCGTAAAAGCCTACGAGCAGTACTTC

abundance: NA
d_gene: NA
len: 19
v_gene: TRBV7-2
j_gene: TRBJ2-2
CDR3aa: CASSLSRTARSLNTGELFF
CDR3nt: TGTGCCAGCAGCTTATCTCGGACAGCCCGCTCTTTGAACACCGGGGAGCTGTTTTTT

abundance: NA
d_gene: NA
len: 14
v_gene: TRBV12-5
j_gene: TRBJ1-2
CDR3aa: CASGLENINYGYTF
CDR3nt: TGTGCTAGTGGTTTGGAGAACATCAACTATGGCTACACCTTC

abundance: NA
d_gene: TRBD1
len: 16
v_gene: TRBV5-8
j_gene: TRBJ1-1
CDR3aa: CASSPGQGFLYTEAFF
CDR3nt: TGTGCCAGCAGCCCAGGACAGGGGTTTTTATACACTGAAGCTTTCTTT

abundance: NA
d_gene: NA
len: 14
v_gene: TRBV10-3
j_gene: TRBJ1-2
CDR3aa: CAIPRGIPNYGYTF
CDR3nt: TGTGCCATCCCTCGGGGGATCCCTAACTATGGCTACACCTTC

abundance: few
d_gene: NA
len: 15
v_gene: TRBV6-5
j_gene: TRBJ2-7
CDR3aa: CASRLFEGPTYEQYF
CDR3nt: TGTGCCAGCAGACTATTTGAGGGTCCTACCTACGAGCAGTACTTC

abundance: NA
d_gene: TRBD1
len: 14
v_gene: TRBV19
j_gene: TRBJ2-6
CDR3aa: CASSQGTGANVLTF
CDR3nt: TGTGCCAGTTCACAGGGGACTGGGGCCAACGTCCTGACTTTC

abundance: NA
d_gene: TRBD2
len: 17
v_gene: TRBV27
j_gene: TRBJ2-1
CDR3aa: CASRPELAGWGRDEQFF
CDR3nt: TGTGCCAGCAGGCCAGAACTAGCGGGGTGGGGTCGGGATGAGCAGTTCTTC

abundance: NA
d_gene: TRBD1
len: 15
v_gene: TRBV6-1
j_gene: TRBJ1-5
CDR3aa: CASSKTGASNQPQHF
CDR3nt: TGTGCCAGCAGTAAGACAGGGGCTAGCAATCAGCCCCAGCATTTT

abundance: NA
d_gene: TRBD1
len: 16
v_gene: TRBV19
j_gene: TRBJ1-1
CDR3aa: CASTLGTVSANTEAFF
CDR3nt: TGTGCCAGTACCCTCGGGACAGTAAGCGCGAACACTGAAGCTTTCTTT

abundance: NA
d_gene: NA
len: 15
v_gene: TRBV7-2
j_gene: TRBJ2-2
CDR3aa: CASSLEGALTGELFF
CDR3nt: TGTGCCAGCAGCTTAGAAGGGGCTCTCACCGGGGAGCTGTTTTTT

abundance: NA
d_gene: NA
len: 13
v_gene: TRBV15
j_gene: TRBJ1-1
CDR3aa: CATSRDLGGEAFF
CDR3nt: TGTGCCACCAGCAGAGACCTAGGGGGTGAAGCTTTCTTT

abundance: NA
d_gene: NA
len: 16
v_gene: TRBV7-9
j_gene: TRBJ2-3
CDR3aa: CASSLWGELGRDTQYF
CDR3nt: TGTGCCAGCAGCTTATGGGGGGAGCTGGGGCGAGATACGCAGTATTTT

abundance: NA
d_gene: TRBD2
len: 15
v_gene: TRBV5-5
j_gene: TRBJ2-7
CDR3aa: CASTPTGGSSYEQYF
CDR3nt: TGTGCCAGCACCCCTACGGGGGGTAGCTCCTACGAGCAGTACTTC

abundance: NA
d_gene: NA
len: 12
v_gene: TRBV6-5
j_gene: TRBJ2-3
CDR3aa: CASRAGTDTQYF
CDR3nt: TGTGCCAGCAGGGCGGGGACAGATACGCAGTATTTT

abundance: few
d_gene: TRBD1
len: 15
v_gene: TRBV5-6
j_gene: TRBJ1-1
CDR3aa: CASSLGTGVNTEAFF
CDR3nt: TGTGCCAGCAGCTTGGGGACAGGGGTAAACACTGAAGCTTTCTTT

abundance: NA
d_gene: NA
len: 13
v_gene: TRBV7-8
j_gene: TRBJ2-2
CDR3aa: CASSLGLVGELFF
CDR3nt: TGTGCCAGCAGCTTAGGTCTAGTCGGGGAGCTGTTTTTT

abundance: NA
d_gene: TRBD2
len: 17
v_gene: TRBV5-1
j_gene: TRBJ2-3
CDR3aa: CASSRARASGEGDTQYF
CDR3nt: TGCGCCAGCAGCCGGGCCCGGGCTAGCGGGGAGGGAGATACGCAGTATTTT

abundance: few
d_gene: TRBD2
len: 16
v_gene: TRBV4-2
j_gene: TRBJ2-2
CDR3aa: CASSQETSGGVGELFF
CDR3nt: TGTGCCAGCAGCCAAGAAACTAGCGGGGGGGTCGGGGAGCTGTTTTTT

abundance: NA
d_gene: NA
len: 13
v_gene: TRBV11-2
j_gene: TRBJ1-1
CDR3aa: CASSLLMNTEAFF
CDR3nt: TGTGCCAGCAGCTTACTTATGAACACTGAAGCTTTCTTT

abundance: NA
d_gene: NA
len: 14
v_gene: TRBV6-5
j_gene: TRBJ1-1
CDR3aa: CASSYRDTNTEAFF
CDR3nt: TGTGCCAGCAGTTACAGAGATACTAACACTGAAGCTTTCTTT

abundance: once
d_gene: NA
len: 17
v_gene: TRBV27
j_gene: TRBJ1-3
CDR3aa: CASSLRSGNLPGNTIYF
CDR3nt: TGTGCCAGCAGTTTGAGGTCGGGGAACCTTCCGGGAAACACCATATATTTT

abundance: NA
d_gene: NA
len: 13
v_gene: TRBV2
j_gene: TRBJ1-5
CDR3aa: CASSDGGNQPQHF
CDR3nt: TGTGCCAGCAGTGACGGGGGCAATCAGCCCCAGCATTTT

abundance: NA
d_gene: TRBD1
len: 15
v_gene: TRBV19
j_gene: TRBJ2-1
CDR3aa: CASTADRSSYNEQFF
CDR3nt: TGTGCCAGTACCGCGGACAGGAGCTCCTACAATGAGCAGTTCTTC

abundance: NA
d_gene: TRBD1
len: 15
v_gene: TRBV19
j_gene: TRBJ2-7
CDR3aa: CASSGHRGSSYEQYF
CDR3nt: TGTGCCAGTAGTGGTCACAGGGGGTCCTCTTACGAGCAGTACTTC

abundance: NA
d_gene: NA
len: 17
v_gene: TRBV7-6
j_gene: TRBJ2-7
CDR3aa: CASSGSYQGKMNYEQYF
CDR3nt: TGTGCCAGCAGCGGCTCCTACCAGGGAAAGATGAACTACGAGCAGTACTTC

abundance: once
d_gene: TRBD1
len: 19
v_gene: TRBV27
j_gene: TRBJ1-2
CDR3aa: CASSLLGLGRDRDVYGYTF
CDR3nt: TGTGCCAGCAGTTTATTAGGGTTAGGCCGGGACAGGGACGTTTATGGCTACACCTTC

abundance: NA
d_gene: NA
len: 15
v_gene: TRBV4-1
j_gene: TRBJ2-6
CDR3aa: CASSLGFSGANVLTF
CDR3nt: TGCGCCAGCAGCCTCGGGTTCTCTGGGGCCAACGTCCTGACTTTC

abundance: NA
d_gene: NA
len: 18
v_gene: TRBV19
j_gene: TRBJ1-2
CDR3aa: CASSHGQWDRPTNYGYTF
CDR3nt: TGTGCCAGTAGTCATGGACAGTGGGATAGACCAACTAACTATGGCTACACCTTC

abundance: once
d_gene: NA
len: 12
v_gene: TRBV30
j_gene: TRBJ1-6
CDR3aa: CAWSRTNSPLHF
CDR3nt: TGTGCCTGGAGCCGGACAAATTCACCCCTCCACTTT